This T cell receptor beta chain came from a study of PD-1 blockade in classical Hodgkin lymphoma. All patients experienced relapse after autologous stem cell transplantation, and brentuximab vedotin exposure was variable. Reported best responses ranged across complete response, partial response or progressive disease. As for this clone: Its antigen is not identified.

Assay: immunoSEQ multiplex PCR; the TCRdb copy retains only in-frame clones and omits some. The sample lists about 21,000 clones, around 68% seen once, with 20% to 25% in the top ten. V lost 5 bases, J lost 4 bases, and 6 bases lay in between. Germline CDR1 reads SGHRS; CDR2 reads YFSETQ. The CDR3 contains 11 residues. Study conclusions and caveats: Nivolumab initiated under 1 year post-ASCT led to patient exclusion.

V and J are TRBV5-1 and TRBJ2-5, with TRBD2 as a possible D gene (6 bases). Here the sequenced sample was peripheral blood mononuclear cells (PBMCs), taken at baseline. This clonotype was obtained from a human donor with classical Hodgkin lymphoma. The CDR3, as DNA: TGCGCCAGCAGGGAGGGAGAGACCCAGTACTTC. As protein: CASREGETQYF.